This T cell receptor (beta chain) was captured in a study of T cells in Graves' hyperthyroidism and ophthalmopathy. This clonotype is medium-sized. TCR beta CDR3 sequences were amplified from RNA transcripts. Researchers ran a first-round RT-PCR on the TCR CDR3 using the HTBI primer set. MiXCR was run by TCRdb on the multiplex PCR reads, yielding one entry per CDR3 protein. The repertoire consists of fewer than 45,000 distinct CDR3 sequences, with around half occurring once and the leading ten covering approximately 6.2%. CDR3 length equals 14 residues. J was trimmed by 3 bases and V by 7 bases; bases with no gene match: 4. The germline V gene encodes CDR1 KGHDR and CDR2 SFDVKD. The blood sample was taken at first hyperthyroidism diagnosis, before any ophthalmopathy symptoms.

Sequenced material: blood. The TCR originated in a woman between 50 and 59 years old with Graves' hyperthyroidism that later progressed to Graves' ophthalmopathy. This rearrangement joins TRBV24-1 to TRBJ2-2; 7 bases agree with TRBD1. This chain's CDR3 is CATRRGQDTGELFF. CDR3 in DNA: TGTGCCACCAGGAGGGGGCAGGACACCGGGGAGCTGTTTTTT.